This T cell receptor beta chain was identified in a study of shared clonotypes between healthy human individuals. This clone was detected a few times. What it binds is unknown. Profiling relied on immunoSEQ multiplex PCR, and the TCRdb table lists in-frame clones only, not all of them. The sample yields about 340,000 clones, over 70% seen once. V was clipped by 5 bases and J by 4 bases, with 19 bases between them. The germline gives CDR1 SEHNR, CDR2 FQNEAQ (reference sequence). The CDR3 spans 16 residues. General study points: It was the few donors that limited the genetic and exposure-history diversity represented. It was observed that 4% to 6% of naive CD4 clonotypes were shared across a handful of donors.

V gene TRBV7-9 combines with J gene TRBJ2-3, with D perhaps TRBD2 (6 bases). Input material: memory CD4+ T cells sorted from blood. Described subset: CD45RA-negative fraction. The source of this sequence is a young man in good health. CDR3 sequence reads: CASSPGLLGEADTQYF. In DNA, the CDR3 is TGTGCCAGCAGCCCGGGACTGCTGGGCGAAGCAGATACGCAGTATTTT.